Below, one TCR beta chain is given with its context. This clone was recorded once. This receptor's antigen is unknown. Base qualities are not recorded, but no much larger clone differs from it by a single base. This entry belongs to a study of CD8+ T cells in alopecia areata (dated by TCRdb to 2016 to 2018). For the study in its entirety: High-throughput TCRbeta sequencing was used to examine T cell clonal expansion in alopecia areata in both the C3H/HeJ mouse model and human patients. Amplification of TCRbeta CDR3 regions was done by immunoSEQ multiplex PCR using 35 Vbeta forward primers and 13 Jbeta reverse primers. Scalp clonality was compared across normal scalp (n=4), patchy alopecia areata scalp (n=8), and alopecia totalis/universalis scalp (n=8). RNA was obtained with the PAXgene miRNA kit for fixed scalp, the miRNeasy kit for PBMCs, and the RNeasy kit for mouse skin. Scalp tissue and sorted CD4+ and CD8+ peripheral blood T cells from patchy and totalis/universalis alopecia areata patients and from healthy controls were covered by human TCRbeta sequencing. Summary of the overall study and its limitations: Resident alphabeta T cells in normal human skin are also sequenced, complicating scalp TCR repertoire analysis, unlike mouse skin dominated by gammadelta T cells. TCR sequences shared between patients were less clear than in mice, possibly partly because of HLA diversity in the patient population. Compared with normal scalp, lesional scalp, particularly in alopecia totalis/universalis, had higher clonality and more expanded CD8+ clones, which suggests antigenic drive.

From alopecia areata patients, peripheral blood was collected along with lesional scalp punch biopsies. PBMCs were isolated by density centrifugation and stained for CD3, CD4 and CD8, and CD4+ and CD8+ T cells were sorted on a FACSAria. The untreated alopecia areata patients were recruited through a multicenter biomarker study. In five patients from the biomarker study, blood CD8+ T cells were sorted further into NKG2D-low and NKG2D-high fractions. V is cut by 10 bases and J by 2 bases, and the space between the germline ends is 19 bases. Measured from the cysteine to the phenylalanine, the CDR3 is 15 residues long. Only the CDR3 part of the read is kept: 45 bases, read in frame from the first base. Reading the germline V gene gives CDR1 SNHLY and CDR2 FYNNEI. Libraries were constructed by the immunoSEQ multiplex PCR assay. RNA was extracted from all samples and reverse transcribed into cDNA as template for TCR sequencing. SuperScript III was used to make first-strand cDNA, primed with a 2:1 mix of oligo-dT and random hexamers. A synthetic immune receptor repertoire was used to measure amplification bias, and any remaining bias was corrected computationally. Per the source publication's procedure: Raw reads were preprocessed to remove errors, and CDR3 was defined by IMGT conventions from the conserved cysteine to phenylalanine. Clonality was computed by normalizing Shannon entropy by log2 of the number of productive unique TCRs and subtracting the result from 1. CD4 or CD8 identity of scalp clones was inferred by cross-referencing scalp TCRbeta sequences with sorted blood CD4 and CD8 repertoires. TCRdb re-hosts the immuneACCESS table, in-frame sequences only. Its copies lack some clones; in the studies checked, an unresolved V gene accounts for under half of them, and the cause for the rest is not known. The V and J calls and clone size are taken from that table; D and trimming were inferred from the DNA. The sample has fewer than 90,000 clones on record, roughly half of them singletons. The top ten constitute 5.7% of the sample.

The TCR comes from a human donor with alopecia areata. The sequence links TRBV2 to TRBJ2-3, with the D gene call left open. Material: NKG2D-high CD8+ T cells sorted from blood. This specimen's cell subset or site label, interpreted: sorted CD8+ NKG2D-high blood T cells. Here is the DNA: TGTGCCATCTCCCTAGGAGACTCACTCACAGATACGCAGTATTTT. It is translated as CAISLGDSLTDTQYF.